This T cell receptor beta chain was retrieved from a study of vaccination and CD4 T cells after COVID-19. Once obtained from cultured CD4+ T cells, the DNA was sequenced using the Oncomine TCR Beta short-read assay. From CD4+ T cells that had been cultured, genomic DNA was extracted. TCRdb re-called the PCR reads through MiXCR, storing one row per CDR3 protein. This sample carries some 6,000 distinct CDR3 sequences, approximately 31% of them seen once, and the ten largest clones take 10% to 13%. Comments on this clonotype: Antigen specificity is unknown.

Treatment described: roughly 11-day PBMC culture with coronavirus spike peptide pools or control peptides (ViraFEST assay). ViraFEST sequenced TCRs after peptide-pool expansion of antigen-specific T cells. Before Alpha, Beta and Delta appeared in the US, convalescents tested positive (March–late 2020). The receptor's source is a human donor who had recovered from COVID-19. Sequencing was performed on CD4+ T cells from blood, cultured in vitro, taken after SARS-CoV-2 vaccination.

This CDR3 reads CASSLLVSVGVTDTQYF. The CDR3 bases are TGTGCCAGCAGTCTACTGGTCTCAGTCGGGGTCACAGATACGCAGTATTTT. V gene TRBV27 combines with J gene TRBJ2-3; tentatively, D is TRBD2 (5 bases). Per the germline V gene, CDR1 is MNHEY and CDR2 is SMNVEV (reference sequence). The CDR3 consists of 17 residues. The V end lost 5 bases, the J end lost 2 bases, and 20 bases lay between the germline ends.